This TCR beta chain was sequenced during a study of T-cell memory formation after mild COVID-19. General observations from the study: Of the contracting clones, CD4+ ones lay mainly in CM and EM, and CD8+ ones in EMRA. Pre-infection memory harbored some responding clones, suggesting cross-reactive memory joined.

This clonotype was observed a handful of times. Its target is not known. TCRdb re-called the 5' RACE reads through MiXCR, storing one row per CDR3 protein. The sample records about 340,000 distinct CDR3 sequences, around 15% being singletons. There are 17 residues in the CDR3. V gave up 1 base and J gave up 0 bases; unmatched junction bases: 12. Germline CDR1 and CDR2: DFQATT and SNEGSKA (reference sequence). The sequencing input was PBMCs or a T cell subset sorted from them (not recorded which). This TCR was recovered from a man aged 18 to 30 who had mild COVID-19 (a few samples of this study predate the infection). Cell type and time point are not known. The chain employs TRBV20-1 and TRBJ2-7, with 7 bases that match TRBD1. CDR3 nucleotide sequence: TGCAGTGCTAGAGTACTCTACAGGGGCGCCGTCTCCTACGAGCAGTACGTC. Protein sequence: CSARVLYRGAVSYEQYV.